Shown below are 25 T cell receptor beta chains from a single sample sequenced in a study of T-cell reconstitution after alpha-beta-depleted transplantation in children. Construction of the TCRbeta library involved unique molecular identifiers. TCRdb re-called the PCR reads through MiXCR, storing one row per CDR3 protein. The sample carries 350,000 to 450,000 distinct CDR3 sequences, about 14% recorded once. Sequencing was performed on PBMCs, taken from the stem cell graft. Receptors were obtained from a human donor who donated a stem cell graft to a child with Fanconi anemia.

This chain links TRBV6-2 or TRBV6-3 with TRBJ2-7; D unclear. Trimming took 1 base from V and 3 from J, leaving 4 bases between them. The CDR3 runs 12 residues. The germline gives CDR1 MNHEY, CDR2 SVGEGT. The CDR3: CASSYFNYEQYF. Here the CDR3 DNA reads TGTGCCAGCAGTTACTTCAACTACGAGCAGTACTTC.

The chain links TRBV12-3 or TRBV12-4 to TRBJ1-2; a weak D match, TRBD1 (5 bases). The CDR3 loop spans 12 amino acids. With 5 bases removed from V and 8 bases from J, the gap between germline ends came to 12 bases. The CDR3 protein is CASSRGEAGYTF. CDR3 sequence (DNA): TGTGCCAGCAGTAGGGGAGAGGCCGGCTACACCTTC.

This clonotype was counted between two and nine times. The gene calls are TRBV6-1 and TRBJ2-7; possible D gene TRBD1, 6 bases. Germline V lookup: CDR1 MNHNS, CDR2 SASEGT. The CDR3 spans 15 residues. Trimming shortened V by 6 bases and J by 2 bases, and 17 bases separated the two germline ends. The CDR3 DNA sequence: TGTGCCAGCAGACAGGCAGGGGCCTTCCCCTACGAGCAGTACGTC. Protein product: CASRQAGAFPYEQYV.

This clonotype was seen only a few times. The chain has TRBV30 and TRBJ1-5; unclear D gene. The CDR3 length is 14 residues. The germline CDR1 and CDR2 sequences are GTSNPN and SVGIG (reference sequence). Trimming shortened V by 1 base and J by 5 bases, and 12 bases separated the two germline ends. The CDR3 DNA reads TGTGCCTGGAGTGCCGGTACTACCGATCAGCCCCAGCATTTT. It specifies CAWSAGTTDQPQHF.

The chain has TRBV7-8 and TRBJ1-1; 7 bases map to TRBD1. Trimming at V came to 4 bases and at J to 1 base, leaving 6 bases not matched to a gene. The CDR3 is 15 residues long. Looked up from germline, CDR1 is SGHVS and CDR2 is FQNEAQ. CDR3 nucleotide sequence: TGTGCCAGCAGCTGGAACAGGGGAGCGAACACTGAAGCTTTCTTT. Protein: CASSWNRGANTEAFF.

In its sample, this clonotype was seen many times. The chain combines TRBV5-1 with TRBJ2-2; D is unresolved. Germline loops: CDR1 SGHRS, CDR2 YFSETQ. Trimming shortened V by 0 bases and J by 4 bases, and 4 bases separated the two germline ends. The CDR3 has 13 amino acids. This CDR3 reads CASSLEVTGELFF. The CDR3 bases are TGCGCCAGCAGCTTGGAAGTCACCGGGGAGCTGTTTTTT.

The V gene is TRBV7-8, the J gene TRBJ2-7; the D gene is possibly TRBD2 (5 bases). V lost 5 bases and J 6 bases, leaving 14 bases between the germline ends. Germline V gene data show CDR1 as SGHVS and CDR2 as FQNEAQ. The CDR3 length is 13 residues. The CDR3 loop reads CASSARTVTEQYF. The CDR3 DNA sequence: TGTGCCAGCAGCGCCAGGACTGTAACCGAGCAGTACTTC.

The table lists this clonotype with many counts. The chain employs TRBV9 and TRBJ2-1; possible D gene TRBD2, 6 bases. V shed 0 bases and J shed 6 bases, with 10 bases lying between them. Germline CDR1 is SGDLS and CDR2 is YYNGEE. The length of the CDR3 is 14 residues. CDR3 in DNA: TGTGCCAGCAGCGTAGGGGGGGTTTCCAATGAGCAGTTCTTC. Amino acid sequence: CASSVGGVSNEQFF.

A few counts support this clonotype. This chain links TRBV12-3 or TRBV12-4 with TRBJ1-4; D is undetermined. This CDR3 has 12 amino acids. V was trimmed by 6 bases and J by 10 bases, leaving 12 bases between them. The CDR3 sequence: CASSPEGGKLFF. The CDR3 DNA sequence: TGTGCCAGCAGCCCGGAGGGTGGAAAACTGTTTTTT.

This clonotype was observed a handful of times. The rearrangement uses TRBV12-3 or TRBV12-4 and TRBJ1-5; D is perhaps TRBD1 (5 bases). Trimming took off 6 bases at V and 2 bases at J, with 14 bases between the two ends. The CDR3 extends over 15 amino acids. The CDR3 DNA reads TGTGCCAGCAGGACGGGGTTGGGGGGCAATCAGCCCCAGCATTTT. This sequence encodes CASRTGLGGNQPQHF.

This clonotype was detected ten times or more. This chain uses TRBV7-6 with TRBJ2-5; D gene ambiguous. This CDR3 has 14 amino acids. Trimming cost V 1 base and J 5 bases, with 11 bases left between them. CDR1 and CDR2 from the germline V gene are SGHVS and FNYEAQ. The DNA of the CDR3 is TGTGCCAGCAGCTTAGTATCAGTGGGTGAGACCCAGTACTTC. Protein sequence: CASSLVSVGETQYF.

This clonotype was seen only once. The V call is TRBV12-3 or TRBV12-4, the J call TRBJ2-5; D unclear. Between the trimmed V and J ends, which lost 6 bases and 5 bases, there was a span of 16 bases. The CDR3 runs 14 residues. Here the CDR3 reads CASSLRLDRETQYF. As DNA, the CDR3 is TGTGCCAGCAGCCTCAGACTCGACCGGGAGACCCAGTACTTC.

This clonotype appeared many times. The chain uses TRBV5-1 and TRBJ2-3; D possibly corresponds to TRBD1 (6 bases). Germline V gene sequence: CDR1 SGHRS, CDR2 YFSETQ. The CDR3 length is 13 residues. Trimming pared 4 bases from V and 5 bases from J, leaving 11 bases between. CDR3 in DNA: TGCGCCAGCAGCACAGGGATTGGAGATACGCAGTATTTT. This gives the protein CASSTGIGDTQYF. Variable domain in full (rest from reference TRBV5-1 and TRBJ2-3): KAGVTQTPRYLIKTRGQQVTLSCSPISGHRSVSWYQQTPGQGLQFLFEYFSETQRNKGNFPGRFSGRQFSNSRSEMNVSTLELGDSALYLCASSTGIGDTQYFGPGTRLTVL.

The V and J genes are TRBV5-1 and TRBJ2-2, with 9 bases that match TRBD2. Germline V gene sequence: CDR1 SGHRS, CDR2 YFSETQ. The CDR3 consists of 16 residues. With V trimmed by 4 bases and J by 5 bases, 9 bases remained unmatched. This CDR3 is CASSLLAGALTGELFF. In DNA form, the CDR3 reads TGCGCCAGCAGCCTGTTAGCGGGGGCTCTTACCGGGGAGCTGTTTTTT. The complete variable domain, with remaining parts taken from reference TRBV5-1 and TRBJ2-2, reads KAGVTQTPRYLIKTRGQQVTLSCSPISGHRSVSWYQQTPGQGLQFLFEYFSETQRNKGNFPGRFSGRQFSNSRSEMNVSTLELGDSALYLCASSLLAGALTGELFFGEGSRLTVL.

This clonotype was observed a handful of times. The chain combines TRBV29-1 with TRBJ2-1; D perhaps matches TRBD1 (5 bases). V dropped 1 base and J dropped 0 bases, with 13 bases sitting between them. The CDR3 is 16 residues long. Germline lookup yields CDR1 SQVTM and CDR2 ANQGSEA. The CDR3 coding sequence is TGCAGCGTTGAAGGGCAAGGGGCCCTCTCCTACAATGAGCAGTTCTTC. Translating gives CSVEGQGALSYNEQFF.

Here the CDR3 reads CASNLQGLNEQFF. The CDR3 DNA reads as TGTGCCAGCAATTTACAGGGGCTCAATGAGCAGTTCTTC. The chain links TRBV7-2 to TRBJ2-1; TRBD1 matches at 7 bases. Germline trimming cut 7 bases from V and 6 bases from J; bases unmatched to any gene: 6. Germline loops: CDR1 SGHTA, CDR2 FQGNSA. This CDR3 contains 13 residues.

This clonotype was seen a few times. V usage is TRBV19 and J usage is TRBJ1-1, with TRBD1 matching 7 bases. This CDR3 spans 16 amino acids. Per germline, CDR1 LNHDA and CDR2 SQIVND (reference sequence). V was pared by 7 bases and J by 3 bases, with 14 bases of the junction left unmatched. Written as DNA, the CDR3 is TGTGCCAGTATTCGGACAGGCCGGGGTCTGGACACTGAAGCTTTCTTT. It translates to CASIRTGRGLDTEAFF.

To note about this clonotype: No conserved phenylalanine or tryptophan is present at the end of the CDR3, so a read error is the likely explanation. This chain joins TRBV12-3 or TRBV12-4 and TRBJ1-4; D remains unclear. Trimming left V 3 bases short and J 5 bases short, with 7 bases between. The CDR3 consists of 13 residues. The DNA for the CDR3 is TGTGCCAGCAGTTTTAAGTCCAATGAAAAACTGTTTTAT. Amino acid sequence: CASSFKSNEKLFY.

V gene TRBV18 combines with J gene TRBJ1-1, with 7 bases lining up with TRBD1. J lost 7 bases, V lost 3 bases, and 2 bases had no gene match. There are 12 residues in the CDR3. Germline V lookup: CDR1 KGHSH, CDR2 LQKENI. CDR3 in amino acids: CASSPGQDEAFF. As DNA, the CDR3 is TGTGCCAGCTCACCTGGACAGGATGAAGCTTTCTTT.

This clonotype was detected ten times or more. The V and J genes are TRBV3-1 and TRBJ2-5, with 7 bases lining up with TRBD1. The CDR3 covers 13 residues. V trimming: 3 bases; J trimming: 5 bases; junction bases outside the gene matches: 3. The germline V gene encodes CDR1 LGHDT and CDR2 YNNKEL (reference sequence). The CDR3 nucleotides are TGTGCCAGCAGCCAGACAGGGACCGAGACCCAGTACTTC. Its protein is CASSQTGTETQYF.

This clonotype was counted at least ten times. This chain links TRBV20-1 with TRBJ2-3; 11 bases fit TRBD2. CDR1 DFQATT and CDR2 SNEGSKA come from the germline V gene (reference sequence). After removal of 1 base from V and 10 bases from J, the junction contained 13 bases not matched to a gene. The CDR3 sequence is 16 residues long. In nucleotides, the CDR3 is TGCAGTGCTAGAGTCCGACTAGCGGGGCTTAATTCCGCGCAGTATTTT. Translated, it gives CSARVRLAGLNSAQYF.

In this sample, this clonotype turned up many times. The CDR3 region is CAISDPRGEAFF. CDR3 nucleotides: TGTGCCATCAGTGACCCAAGGGGGGAAGCTTTCTTT. V gene TRBV10-3 combines with J gene TRBJ1-1, with D possibly TRBD1 on 6 matching bases. Germline CDR1 and CDR2: ENHRY and SYGVKD. V was clipped by 3 bases and J by 8 bases, with 10 bases between them. CDR3 size: 12 residues.

This clonotype was recorded many times. The rearrangement links TRBV5-6 to TRBJ1-1; TRBD1 aligns across 7 bases. Germline V gene sequence: CDR1 SGHDT, CDR2 YYEEEE. J was trimmed by 0 bases and V by 5 bases; bases with no gene match: 7. CDR3 size: 15 residues. The CDR3, as DNA: TGTGCCAGCAGTCATATACAGGGGATGAACACTGAAGCTTTCTTT. It codes for CASSHIQGMNTEAFF.

The table lists this clonotype with many counts. The rearrangement joins TRBV11-1 to TRBJ2-5; no reliable D call. The CDR3 sequence is 14 residues long. CDR1 SGHAT and CDR2 FQDESV come from the germline V gene (reference sequence). Trimming left V 5 bases short and J 5 bases short, with 15 bases between. The CDR3 sequence: CASSAPGISETQYF. The CDR3 coding sequence is TGTGCCAGCAGCGCGCCTGGGATATCGGAGACCCAGTACTTC.

This clonotype occurred a few times. The CDR3 DNA sequence: TGCAGCGTTGGGCCAAACACACAAGAGACCCAGTACTTC. Translated, it gives CSVGPNTQETQYF. The rearrangement joins TRBV29-1 to TRBJ2-5; D unclear. CDR1 is SQVTM, CDR2 ANQGSEA, per germline. V was pared by 4 bases and J by 2 bases, with 11 bases between. This CDR3 has 13 residues.